This T cell receptor beta chain stems from a study of shared clonotypes between healthy human individuals. Notes on the study in general: For naive CD4 cells, roughly 4.6% of clonotypes were shared across a handful of donors. The genetic and exposure-history diversity represented was limited by few donors.

It was at deep level that the assay was run. Sequencing used immunoSEQ multiplex PCR; TCRdb keeps in-frame clones, though not all of them. The table records a few hundred thousand clones, around 97% of them present only once. In germline, CDR1 is SNHLY, CDR2 FYNNEI. The CDR3 covers 16 residues. V lost 4 bases, J lost 4 bases, and 11 bases stayed unmatched. Donors were Caucasian adults residing in Nashville, Tennessee, USA. Notes on this clone: The antigen is undetermined.

The sequence derives from a woman aged 30 to 39 in good health. The specimen was naive CD4+ T cells sorted from blood. The subset was: CD45RA+ positively selected. The V and J genes are TRBV2 and TRBJ1-2; 8 nucleotides align to TRBD1. Here the CDR3 DNA reads TGTGCCAGCAGTGTTGGGACAGGCTTTACTGGCTATGGCTACACCTTC. This gives the protein CASSVGTGFTGYGYTF.